This T cell receptor beta chain was found in a study of T cell responses to AZD1222 COVID-19 vaccine. Study overall: Both about-4-week and about-12-week second-dose recipients were combined.

Germline CDR1 MDHEN, CDR2 SYDVKM. This CDR3 is 15 amino acids long. V shed 2 bases, J shed 0 bases, and the junction held 3 bases outside the gene matches. Study-wide results and limits: There were mostly white British donors and more females than males, and clonal diversity was possibly underestimated.

In its sample, this clone was seen a few times. Its antigen is not known. Measured with immunoSEQ multiplex PCR; TCRdb has only the in-frame clones, and not every one. The sample carries 90,000 to 150,000 clones, approximately 88% recorded once. This chain joins TRBV28 and TRBJ1-2; 7 bases line up with TRBD1. This sample comprised peripheral blood, obtained on day 0 of AZD1222 vaccination. The sequence came from an adult in good health. CDR3 sequence: CASSLDRATNYGYTF. The DNA for the CDR3 is TGTGCCAGCAGTTTAGACAGGGCGACTAACTATGGCTACACCTTC.